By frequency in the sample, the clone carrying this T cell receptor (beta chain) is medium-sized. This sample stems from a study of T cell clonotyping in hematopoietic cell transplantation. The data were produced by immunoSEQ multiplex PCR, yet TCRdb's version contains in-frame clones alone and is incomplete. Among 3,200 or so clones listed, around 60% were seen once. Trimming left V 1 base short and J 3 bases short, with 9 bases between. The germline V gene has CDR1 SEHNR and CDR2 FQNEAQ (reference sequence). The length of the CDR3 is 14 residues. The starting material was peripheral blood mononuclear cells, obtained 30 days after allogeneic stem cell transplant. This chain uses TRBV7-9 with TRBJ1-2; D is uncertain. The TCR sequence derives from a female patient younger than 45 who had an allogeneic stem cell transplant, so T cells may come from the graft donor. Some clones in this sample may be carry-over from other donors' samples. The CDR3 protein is CASSLEEHDYGYTF. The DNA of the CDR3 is TGTGCCAGCAGCTTAGAGGAACATGACTATGGCTACACCTTC.